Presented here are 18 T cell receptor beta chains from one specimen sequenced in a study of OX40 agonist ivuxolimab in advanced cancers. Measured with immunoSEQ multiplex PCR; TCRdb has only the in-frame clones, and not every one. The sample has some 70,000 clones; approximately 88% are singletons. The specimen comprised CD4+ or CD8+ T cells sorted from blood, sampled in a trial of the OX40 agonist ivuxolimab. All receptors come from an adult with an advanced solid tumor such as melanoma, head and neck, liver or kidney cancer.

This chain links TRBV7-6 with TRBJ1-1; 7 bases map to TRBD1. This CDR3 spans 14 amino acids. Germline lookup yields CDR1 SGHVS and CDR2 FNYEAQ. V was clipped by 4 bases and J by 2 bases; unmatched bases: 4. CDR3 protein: CASSSNRGNTEAFF. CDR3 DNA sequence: TGTGCCAGCAGCTCCAACAGGGGAAACACTGAAGCTTTCTTT. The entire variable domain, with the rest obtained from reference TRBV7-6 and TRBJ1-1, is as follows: GAGVSQSPRYKVTKRGQDVALRCDPISGHVSLYWYRQALGQGPEFLTYFNYEAQQDKSGLPNDRFSAERPEGSISTLTIQRTEQRDSAMYRCASSSNRGNTEAFFGQGTRLTVV.

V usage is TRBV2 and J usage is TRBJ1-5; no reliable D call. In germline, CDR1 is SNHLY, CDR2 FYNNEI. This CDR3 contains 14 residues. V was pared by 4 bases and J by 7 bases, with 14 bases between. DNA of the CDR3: TGTGCCAGCAGTGGTTTTTCGGTGGTGCAGCCCCAGCATTTT. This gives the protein CASSGFSVVQPQHF.

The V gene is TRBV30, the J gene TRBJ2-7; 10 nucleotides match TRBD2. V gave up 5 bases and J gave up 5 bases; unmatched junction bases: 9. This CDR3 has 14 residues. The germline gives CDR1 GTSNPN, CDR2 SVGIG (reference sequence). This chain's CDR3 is CAWLAGVSIHEQYF. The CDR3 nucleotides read TGTGCCTGGCTAGCGGGAGTCTCAATACACGAGCAGTACTTC. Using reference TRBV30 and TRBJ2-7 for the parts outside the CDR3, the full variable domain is SQTIHQWPATLVQPVGSPLSLECTVEGTSNPNLYWYRQAAGRGLQLLFYSVGIGQISSEVPQNLSASRPQDRQFILSSKKLLLSDSGFYLCAWLAGVSIHEQYFGPGTRLTVT.

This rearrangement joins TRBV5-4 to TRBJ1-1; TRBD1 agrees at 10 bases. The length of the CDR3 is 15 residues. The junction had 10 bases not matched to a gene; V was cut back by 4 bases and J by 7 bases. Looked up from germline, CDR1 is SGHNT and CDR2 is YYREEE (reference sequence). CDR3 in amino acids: CASSLGTGARNEAFF. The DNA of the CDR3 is TGTGCCAGCAGCCTCGGGACAGGGGCCAGGAATGAAGCTTTCTTT.

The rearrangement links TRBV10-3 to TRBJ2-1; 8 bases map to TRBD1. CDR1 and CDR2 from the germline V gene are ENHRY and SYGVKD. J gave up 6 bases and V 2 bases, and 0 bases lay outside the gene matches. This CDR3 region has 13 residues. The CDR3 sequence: CAISEQGANEQFF. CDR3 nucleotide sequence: TGTGCCATCAGTGAGCAGGGGGCCAATGAGCAGTTCTTC.

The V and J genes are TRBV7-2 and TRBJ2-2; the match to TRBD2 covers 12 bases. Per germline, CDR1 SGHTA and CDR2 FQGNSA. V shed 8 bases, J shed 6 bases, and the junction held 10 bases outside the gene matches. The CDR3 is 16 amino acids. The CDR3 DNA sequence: TGTGCCAGCGGCTACACTAGCGGGAGGCTGGCCGGGGAGCTGTTTTTT. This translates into CASGYTSGRLAGELFF.

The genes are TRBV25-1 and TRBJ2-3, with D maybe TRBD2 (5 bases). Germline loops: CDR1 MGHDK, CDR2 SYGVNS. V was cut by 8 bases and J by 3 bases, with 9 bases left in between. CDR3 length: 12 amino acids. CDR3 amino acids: CASGERTDTQYF. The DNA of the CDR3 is TGTGCCAGCGGGGAGCGAACAGATACGCAGTATTTT.

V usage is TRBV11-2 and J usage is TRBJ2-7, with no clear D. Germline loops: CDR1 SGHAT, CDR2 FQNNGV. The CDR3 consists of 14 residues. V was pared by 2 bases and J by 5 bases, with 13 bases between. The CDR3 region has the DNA TGTGCCAGCAGCTTACTCGGCGTACGGAACGAGCAGTACTTC. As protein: CASSLLGVRNEQYF.

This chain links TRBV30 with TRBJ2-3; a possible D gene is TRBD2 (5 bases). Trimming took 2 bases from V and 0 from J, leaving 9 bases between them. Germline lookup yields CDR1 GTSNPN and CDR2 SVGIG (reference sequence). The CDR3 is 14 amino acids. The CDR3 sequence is CAWSLKRSTDTQYF. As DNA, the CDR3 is TGTGCCTGGAGTCTCAAGCGGAGCACAGATACGCAGTATTTT.

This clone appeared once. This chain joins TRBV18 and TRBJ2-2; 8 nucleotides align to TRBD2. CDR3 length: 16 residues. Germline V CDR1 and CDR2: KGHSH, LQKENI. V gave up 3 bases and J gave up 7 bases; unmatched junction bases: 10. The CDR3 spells CASSPQPSGTSGELFF. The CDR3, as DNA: TGTGCCAGCTCACCCCAACCGTCAGGGACTAGCGGGGAGCTGTTTTTT.

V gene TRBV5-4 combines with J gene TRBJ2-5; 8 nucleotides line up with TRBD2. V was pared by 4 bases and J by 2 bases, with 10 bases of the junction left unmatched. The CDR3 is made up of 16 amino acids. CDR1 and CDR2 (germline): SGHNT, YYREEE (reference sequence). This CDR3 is CASSPMVGREQETQYF. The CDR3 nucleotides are TGTGCCAGCAGCCCGATGGTCGGGAGGGAGCAAGAGACCCAGTACTTC.

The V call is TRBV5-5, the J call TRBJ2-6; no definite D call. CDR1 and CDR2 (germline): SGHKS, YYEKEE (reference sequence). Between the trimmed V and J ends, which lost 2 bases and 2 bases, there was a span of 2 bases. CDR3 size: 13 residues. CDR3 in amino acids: CASSLTGANVLTF. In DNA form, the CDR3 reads TGTGCCAGCAGCTTAACTGGGGCCAACGTCCTGACTTTC.

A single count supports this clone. The chain's CDR3 is CASSQGLVDTQYF. The CDR3 DNA reads TGCGCCAGCAGCCAAGGGCTGGTAGATACGCAGTATTTT. The chain joins TRBV4-3 to TRBJ2-3; D gene uncertain. CDR3 size: 13 residues. V was clipped by 1 base and J by 5 bases, with 7 bases between them. The germline V gene encodes CDR1 LGHNA and CDR2 YSLEER.

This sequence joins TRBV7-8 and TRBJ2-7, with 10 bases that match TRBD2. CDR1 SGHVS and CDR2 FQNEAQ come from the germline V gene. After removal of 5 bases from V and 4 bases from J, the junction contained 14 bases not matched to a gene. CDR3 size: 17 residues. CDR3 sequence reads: CASSLHRLAGLIYEQYF. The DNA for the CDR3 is TGTGCCAGCAGCCTTCATCGACTAGCGGGTTTAATTTACGAGCAGTACTTC.

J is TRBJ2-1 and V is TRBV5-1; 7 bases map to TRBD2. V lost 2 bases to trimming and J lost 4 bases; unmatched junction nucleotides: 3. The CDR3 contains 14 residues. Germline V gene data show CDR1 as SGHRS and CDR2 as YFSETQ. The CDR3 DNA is TGCGCCAGCAGCTTTGCGGGAGCTTACAATGAGCAGTTCTTC. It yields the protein CASSFAGAYNEQFF.

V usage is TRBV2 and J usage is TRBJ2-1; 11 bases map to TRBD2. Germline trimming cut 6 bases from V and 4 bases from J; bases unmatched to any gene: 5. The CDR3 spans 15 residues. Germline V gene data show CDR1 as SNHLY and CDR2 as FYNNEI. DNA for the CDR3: TGTGCCAGCAGAGGGACTAGCGGAGTTTACAATGAGCAGTTCTTC. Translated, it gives CASRGTSGVYNEQFF.

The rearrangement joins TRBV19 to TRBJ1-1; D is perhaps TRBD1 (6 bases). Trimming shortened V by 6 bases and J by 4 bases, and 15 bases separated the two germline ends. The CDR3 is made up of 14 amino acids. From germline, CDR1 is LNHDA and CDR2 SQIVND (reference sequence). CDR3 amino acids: CASRITGIGTEAFF. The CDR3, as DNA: TGTGCCAGTAGGATTACAGGGATCGGCACTGAAGCTTTCTTT.

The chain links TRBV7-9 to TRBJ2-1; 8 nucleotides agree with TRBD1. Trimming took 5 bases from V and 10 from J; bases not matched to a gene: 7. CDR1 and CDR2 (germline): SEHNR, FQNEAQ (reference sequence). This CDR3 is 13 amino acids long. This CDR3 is CASSGPGGLEQFF. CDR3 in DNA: TGTGCCAGCAGCGGCCCAGGGGGCCTCGAGCAGTTCTTC.